A single T cell receptor beta chain is shown here with its context. With V trimmed by 0 bases and J by 5 bases, 4 bases remained unmatched. This CDR3 has 15 residues. Germline loops: CDR1 SEHNR, CDR2 FQNEAQ (reference sequence). The data were taken from a study of cytomegalovirus exposure and HLA in healthy donors. 13 Jbeta primers and 60 Vbeta primers were used for the PCR. TCRdb's table, derived via immunoSEQ multiplex PCR, lists solely in-frame clones and lacks some. Of approximately 150,000 clones detected, approximately 77% appear once; the ten largest clones hold less than 9%. The receptor was isolated from a male donor in good health and CMV-seropositive. Sequencing was performed on PBMCs. The chain carries TRBV7-9 and TRBJ1-3, with 7 bases lining up with TRBD1. The CDR3, as DNA: TGTGCCAGCAGCTTAGCCGGGACAGCTAGAAACACCATATATTTT. This encodes CASSLAGTARNTIYF.